This entry describes one TCR beta chain. Antigen specificity is unknown. PCR was performed using 60 Vbeta and 13 Jbeta primers. Clones were read by immunoSEQ multiplex PCR, and TCRdb kept only the in-frame ones, dropping some. The repertoire holds 180,000 or so clones, with 80% to 90% as singletons. The data belong to a study of cytomegalovirus exposure and HLA in healthy donors. General study findings and limits: Some V segments, TRBV6-2 and TRBV6-3 among them, were indistinguishable and were therefore excluded. Most of the TCR beta V segments (in an earlier analysis) were productive either about 87% or about 30% of the time.

The V and J ends lost 7 bases and 4 bases respectively, with 19 bases between them. Germline V CDR1 and CDR2: MNHEY, SVGAGI. There are 15 residues in the CDR3. Sequenced input: PBMCs. This chain joins TRBV6-5 and TRBJ1-1; a possible D gene is TRBD1 (6 bases). This clonotype was obtained from a man in his late teens or twenties in good health and CMV-seropositive. The CDR3 loop is CASTLGGKRLTEAFF. CDR3 bases: TGTGCCAGCACCTTAGGGGGAAAGAGGCTCACTGAAGCTTTCTTT.